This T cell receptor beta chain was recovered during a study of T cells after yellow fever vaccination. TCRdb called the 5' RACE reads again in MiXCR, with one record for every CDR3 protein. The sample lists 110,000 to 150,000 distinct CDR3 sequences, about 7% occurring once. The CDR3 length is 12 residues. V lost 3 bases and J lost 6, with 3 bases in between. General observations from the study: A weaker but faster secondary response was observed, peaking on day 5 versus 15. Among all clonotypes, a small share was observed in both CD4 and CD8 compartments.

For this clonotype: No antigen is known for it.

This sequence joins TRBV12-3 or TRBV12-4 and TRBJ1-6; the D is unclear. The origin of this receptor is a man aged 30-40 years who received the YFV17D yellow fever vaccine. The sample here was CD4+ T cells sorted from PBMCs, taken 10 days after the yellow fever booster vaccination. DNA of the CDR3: TGTGCCAGCAGTTTCGTTAATTCACCCCTCCACTTT. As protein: CASSFVNSPLHF.